This TCR beta chain stems from a study of control samples from healthy donors and cancer patients. Only in-frame clones appear in the TCRdb table, and some are missing; sequencing was by immunoSEQ multiplex PCR. Here the sample spans tens of thousands of clones, about four fifths being singletons. The length of the CDR3 is 15 residues. V was cut by 5 bases and J by 2 bases, with 13 bases left in between. Germline V gene lookup returns CDR1 SGHAT and CDR2 FQNNGV. The sample holds a few counts of this clone. The specimen sequenced was blood. This TCR was sampled from a man aged 45-65 years in good health. J is TRBJ2-1 and V is TRBV11-2, with D hard to call. The DNA of the CDR3 is TGTGCCAGCAGCCCGGTGGCATGGGCCTACAATGAGCAGTTCTTC. This translates into CASSPVAWAYNEQFF.